The 8 T cell receptor beta chains in this list originate from one sample, sequenced in a study of blood T cell repertoires in COVID-19. This table comes from immunoSEQ multiplex PCR, and its TCRdb copy is limited to in-frame clones, with some not included. The data show 110,000 or so clones, with approximately 84% seen just once and 3% to 4% held by the top ten. The material sequenced was peripheral blood. All receptors derive from a man between 40 and 49 years old with acute or convalescent COVID-19.

V is TRBV11-3 and J is TRBJ2-7, with D perhaps matching TRBD2 (5 bases). The CDR3 spans 13 residues. Germline V gives CDR1 SGHNT, CDR2 YENEEA. With 2 bases removed from V and 4 bases from J, the gap between germline ends came to 9 bases. CDR3 sequence reads: CASSLSRGYEQYF. The CDR3 DNA reads as TGTGCCAGCAGCTTATCCCGGGGATACGAGCAGTACTTC.

This chain joins TRBV14 and TRBJ1-1; D remains unclear. Trimming pared 1 base from V and 10 bases from J, leaving 7 bases between. This CDR3 spans 11 amino acids. Germline V gene data show CDR1 as SGHDN and CDR2 as FVKESK. The CDR3 spells CASSQAGGAFF. Here the CDR3 DNA reads TGTGCCAGCAGCCAAGCCGGCGGAGCTTTCTTT.

The V call is TRBV5-6, the J call TRBJ1-2, with 7 nucleotides matching TRBD1. This CDR3 region has 14 residues. Germline V gene lookup returns CDR1 SGHDT and CDR2 YYEEEE. Losses at the gene ends were 4 bases for V and 8 bases for J; bases not matched to a gene: 11. The CDR3 coding sequence is TGTGCCAGCAGCCCACAGACAGGGCGATGGGGCTACACCTTC. It encodes CASSPQTGRWGYTF.

The rearrangement joins TRBV15 to TRBJ1-1, with 8 positions matching TRBD1. CDR3 length: 15 residues. The V segment lost 3 bases and the J segment 1 base; nucleotides outside the gene matches: 4. Germline V gene lookup returns CDR1 LNHNV and CDR2 YYDKDF (reference sequence). The CDR3 nucleotides read TGTGCCACCAGCAGTTCGACAGGGGAGAACACTGAAGCTTTCTTT. Residues: CATSSSTGENTEAFF.

This chain joins TRBV11-2 and TRBJ2-7; D is possibly TRBD1 (6 bases). Germline V gene data show CDR1 as SGHAT and CDR2 as FQNNGV. The CDR3 consists of 15 residues. Trimming cost V 1 base and J 4 bases, with 14 bases left between them. The CDR3 nucleotides read TGTGCCAGCAGCTTAGGGGCCCGGACAGAATACGAGCAGTACTTC. It encodes CASSLGARTEYEQYF.

V is TRBV24-1 and J is TRBJ2-7; D ambiguous. V was pared by 3 bases and J by 9 bases, with 11 bases between. This CDR3 contains 12 residues. Germline V gene data show CDR1 as KGHDR and CDR2 as SFDVKD. The CDR3 region is CATSDPNLRQYF. CDR3 DNA sequence: TGTGCCACCAGTGATCCAAACCTGCGGCAGTACTTC.

The J gene is TRBJ2-7, the V gene TRBV7-8; 11 bases line up with TRBD2. Germline-derived CDR1 and CDR2 are SGHVS and FQNEAQ. This CDR3 is 14 amino acids long. V lost 5 bases to trimming and J lost 12 bases; unmatched junction nucleotides: 12. In DNA form, the CDR3 reads TGTGCCAGCAGCCCCGGACTAGCGGGCGACGCTTGGTACTTC. Protein product: CASSPGLAGDAWYF.

The chain employs TRBV4-3 and TRBJ2-1; 10 bases match TRBD2. This CDR3 is built from 20 residues. Per the germline V gene, CDR1 is LGHNA and CDR2 is YSLEER. V was clipped by 5 bases and J by 0 bases; unmatched bases: 16. The CDR3 DNA reads TGCGCCAGCAGCGCCCGAAGGGGGCTAGCGGGGGCGAGCTCCTACAATGAGCAGTTCTTC. It codes for CASSARRGLAGASSYNEQFF.